One and the same sample provided the 9 T cell receptor beta chains below, sequenced in a study of T cells in Graves' hyperthyroidism and ophthalmopathy. The CDR3 regions of TCR beta were amplified from RNA transcripts. Using the HTBI primer set, a first-round RT-PCR was run on the TCR CDR3. TCRdb recomputed calls from the multiplex PCR reads with MiXCR, one row per CDR3 protein. The table records some 460,000 distinct CDR3 sequences, about a sixth of them present only once. The sample taken for sequencing was blood. These receptors were obtained from a woman aged 18-29 years with Graves' hyperthyroidism.

This clonotype was picked up a small number of times. The rearrangement uses TRBV15 and TRBJ1-4; no clear D gene. Trimming removed 0 bases from V and 8 bases from J, with 10 bases in between. This CDR3 comprises 14 residues. From germline, CDR1 is LNHNV and CDR2 YYDKDF (reference sequence). The CDR3 sequence is CATSREGFREKLFF. As DNA, the CDR3 is TGTGCCACCAGCAGAGAAGGGTTTAGGGAAAAACTGTTTTTT. The complete variable domain, with remaining parts taken from reference TRBV15 and TRBJ1-4, reads DAMVIQNPRYQVTQFGKPVTLSCSQTLNHNVMYWYQQKSSQAPKLLFHYYDKDFNNEADTPDNFQSRRPNTSFCFLDIRSPGLGDTAMYLCATSREGFREKLFFGSGTQLSVL.

This chain joins TRBV7-9 and TRBJ2-7; D is unresolved. This CDR3 comprises 16 residues. Germline CDR1 is SEHNR and CDR2 is FQNEAQ (reference sequence). Trimming removed 6 bases at V and 3 bases at J, with 21 bases between. CDR3 coding DNA: TGTGCCAGCAGTACCCTTAAGGGCCCCTTATTCTACGAGCAGTACTTC. Its translation is CASSTLKGPLFYEQYF.

J is TRBJ2-2 and V is TRBV29-1; D is possibly TRBD1 or TRBD2 (6 bases each). CDR3 length: 14 residues. From germline, CDR1 is SQVTM and CDR2 ANQGSEA. Trimming cost V 4 bases and J 6 bases, with 15 bases left between them. This CDR3 is CSVAEQGLSGELFF. CDR3 DNA sequence: TGCAGCGTTGCGGAACAGGGACTCTCCGGGGAGCTGTTTTTT.

Many counts were recorded for this clonotype. The V and J genes are TRBV20-1 and TRBJ1-6, with D hard to call. The CDR3 is 14 amino acids. Germline CDR1 and CDR2: DFQATT and SNEGSKA (reference sequence). The germline V and J ends were trimmed by 2 bases and 6 bases, with 11 bases remaining between them. The CDR3 DNA follows: TGCAGTGCTAGACAAGTAGCTAGTAATTCACCCCTCCACTTT. It translates to CSARQVASNSPLHF.

This clonotype showed up just a few times. The V call is TRBV5-1, the J call TRBJ2-1; possibly TRBD2 for D (6 bases). Germline assignment: CDR1 SGHRS and CDR2 YFSETQ. The CDR3 consists of 15 residues. Trimming pared 2 bases from V and 6 bases from J, leaving 15 bases between. In DNA, the CDR3 is TGCGCCAGCAGCTTCACTAGCCTCCCGGGCAATGAGCAGTTCTTC. Translating gives CASSFTSLPGNEQFF.

The V and J genes are TRBV4-3 and TRBJ1-3; D uncertain. The CDR3 consists of 13 residues. Per germline, CDR1 LGHNA and CDR2 YSLEER. Trimming shortened V by 4 bases and J by 1 base, and 5 bases separated the two germline ends. The CDR3 DNA sequence: TGCGCCAGCAGCCCGTTATCTGGAAACACCATATATTTT. This encodes CASSPLSGNTIYF.

The genes are TRBV7-2 and TRBJ1-4, with a possible D match to TRBD1 (5 bases). The CDR3 extends over 14 amino acids. Per the germline V gene, CDR1 is SGHTA and CDR2 is FQGNSA. V dropped 5 bases and J dropped 3 bases, with 10 bases sitting between them. CDR3 amino acids: CASSQWGSNEKLFF. As DNA, the CDR3 is TGTGCCAGCAGCCAGTGGGGGTCTAATGAAAAACTGTTTTTT.

This clonotype has at least ten counts. With a much larger clone just one base away, this may be a read error. The chain has TRBV2 and TRBJ1-1, with unresolved D. The germline V gene encodes CDR1 SNHLY and CDR2 FYNNEI. The CDR3 contains 13 residues. Trimming removed 6 bases at V and 3 bases at J, with 11 bases between. CDR3 nucleotides: TGTGCCAGCAGGAGAGTTGAGGACACTGAAGCTTTCTTT. Its translation is CASRRVEDTEAFF.

This clonotype was seen a handful of times. The CDR3 DNA follows: TGTGCCATCAGTGAGGGGCAGGGTAGTTGGAGAGTCACAGATACGCAGTATTTT. Translating it yields CAISEGQGSWRVTDTQYF. The rearrangement uses TRBV10-3 and TRBJ2-3, with D possibly being TRBD1 (5 bases). The CDR3 is 18 amino acids. The V gene's germline CDR1 is ENHRY and CDR2 SYGVKD. Deletions cut 2 bases from V and 2 bases from J, with 20 bases between.